These T cell receptor beta chains were read from a single sample in a study of follicular helper T cells after annual influenza vaccination. The protocol was immunoSEQ multiplex PCR, while the TCRdb copy is restricted to in-frame clones and leaves out a portion. The table records approximately 6,700 clones, over 80% of them present only once. The sequencing used CXCR5+ CD38- circulating T follicular helper cells from blood, collected 7 days after influenza vaccination. The receptors come from an adult who received the influenza vaccine. Both conserved end residues are part of each CDR3. D genes are given only for firm matches. Clone sizes are given selectively: once, few, many, or a class where the clone is expanded.

V gene	D gene	J gene	clone size	CDR3 DNA	CDR3 protein
TRBV12-5	TRBD1	TRBJ2-7	few	TGTGCTAGTGGCCGGGACAGGGGGCTCGAGCAGTACTTC	CASGRDRGLEQYF
TRBV18	TRBD1	TRBJ1-2	NA	TGTGCCAGCTCCCCAGGGACAGGGCAAGGCTACACCTTC	CASSPGTGQGYTF
TRBV5-1	TRBD2	TRBJ2-7	few	TGCGCCAGCAGCCCCCTAGCGGGCCCGGGGGAGCAGTACTTC	CASSPLAGPGEQYF
TRBV19	NA	TRBJ2-1	NA	TGTGCCAGTAGTCTTCGGGTTAGCCGATACTCCTACAATGAGCAGTTCTTC	CASSLRVSRYSYNEQFF
TRBV6-1	NA	TRBJ1-5	NA	TGTGCCAGCAGTGAAGTAGGGGGTAATCAGCCCCAGCATTTT	CASSEVGGNQPQHF
TRBV21-1	NA	TRBJ1-5	NA	TGTGCCAGCAGACACATAGGGACCTCAGATCAGCCCCAGCATTTT	CASRHIGTSDQPQHF
TRBV5-1	NA	TRBJ1-1	NA	TGCGCCAGCAGCTTGGGATTGGTGAGATCGGGTGAAGCTTTCTTT	CASSLGLVRSGEAFF
TRBV7-8	TRBD1	TRBJ2-5	NA	TGTGCCAGCAGCAGGGACAGGGGGGGACAAGAGACCCAGTACTTC	CASSRDRGGQETQYF
TRBV4-1	TRBD2	TRBJ2-7	NA	TGCGCCAGCAGCCAAGGGACTAGCGGGTTCTCCTACGAGCAGTACTTC	CASSQGTSGFSYEQYF
TRBV5-8	NA	TRBJ1-1	NA	TGTGCCAGCAGCTTAGGAGGGGCTAATACGTACACTGAAGCTTTCTTT	CASSLGGANTYTEAFF
TRBV29-1	NA	TRBJ2-7	NA	TGCAGCGTGGCCACAGGGATTAGCTCCTACGAGCAGTACTTC	CSVATGISSYEQYF
TRBV28	NA	TRBJ2-5	NA	TGTGCCAGCAGTTTCGGGGCGTTGGAGACCCAGTACTTC	CASSFGALETQYF
TRBV9	NA	TRBJ2-1	NA	TGTGCCAGCAGCGTAAACCCCGTAGGCAATGAGCAGTTCTTC	CASSVNPVGNEQFF
TRBV28	NA	TRBJ1-5	few	TGTGCCAGCAGTGCGAGTGGGAATCAGCCCCAGCATTTT	CASSASGNQPQHF
TRBV5-8	NA	TRBJ2-3	once	TGTGCCAGCAGCTTGGGGGTACTTGGCACAGATACGCAGTATTTT	CASSLGVLGTDTQYF
TRBV28	NA	TRBJ1-2	few	TGTGCCAGCAGTTCACAGGGTGGTGGCTACACCTTC	CASSSQGGGYTF
TRBV18	NA	TRBJ2-7	NA	TGTGCCAGCTCACGCCGAGGAAAGGAAGACGAGCAGTACTTC	CASSRRGKEDEQYF
TRBV7-2	NA	TRBJ2-7	NA	TGTGCCAGCAGCTTACAGCGACGGGAGCAGTACTTC	CASSLQRREQYF
TRBV10-2	TRBD2	TRBJ2-3	NA	TGCGCCAGTTCTAAATTTAGCGGGAGGGAAGATACGCAGTATTTT	CASSKFSGREDTQYF